In its sample, the clone carrying this T cell receptor beta chain was seen once. The antigen is not known. The entry originates in a study of T cell responses to AZD1222 COVID-19 vaccine. V dropped 8 bases and J dropped 0 bases, with 20 bases sitting between them. Per germline, CDR1 MNHEY and CDR2 SMNVEV (reference sequence). This CDR3 is built from 17 residues. Assay used: immunoSEQ multiplex PCR; TCRdb lists only in-frame clones, some missing. This sample has fewer than 130,000 clones, with 92% found just once. Study findings and constraints: Close to half of spike-specific TCRs reportedly recognize unmutated variant regions.

Specimen: peripheral blood, collected on day 0 of AZD1222 vaccination. This chain joins TRBV27 and TRBJ1-5; D unclear. This clonotype was sampled from an adult in good health. The CDR3 DNA reads TGTGCCAGCCGGGAAAGGTGGACGGATTATAGCAATCAGCCCCAGCATTTT. Translated: CASRERWTDYSNQPQHF.